Shown below are 19 T cell receptor beta chains from a single sample sequenced in a study of blood T cell repertoires in COVID-19. The repertoire was sequenced with immunoSEQ multiplex PCR; TCRdb's copy has only in-frame clones and lacks some. The sample shows over 200,000 clones, 88% of them seen only once. The sequencing sample was made of peripheral blood. These receptors were collected from a woman aged 60-75 years with acute or convalescent COVID-19.

This chain uses TRBV5-1 with TRBJ1-1; a weak D match, TRBD1 (5 bases). Trimming pared 6 bases from V and 0 bases from J, leaving 9 bases between. CDR1 and CDR2 (germline): SGHRS, YFSETQ. The CDR3 consists of 13 residues. The CDR3 sequence is CASKADMNTEAFF. In nucleotides, the CDR3 is TGCGCCAGCAAGGCGGACATGAACACTGAAGCTTTCTTT. Combining the CDR3 with reference TRBV5-1 and TRBJ1-1 gives the whole variable domain KAGVTQTPRYLIKTRGQQVTLSCSPISGHRSVSWYQQTPGQGLQFLFEYFSETQRNKGNFPGRFSGRQFSNSRSEMNVSTLELGDSALYLCASKADMNTEAFFGQGTRLTVV.

The rearrangement joins TRBV14 to TRBJ1-1; 9 nucleotides agree with TRBD1. The length of the CDR3 is 17 residues. In germline, CDR1 is SGHDN, CDR2 FVKESK. V was pared by 4 bases and J by 0 bases, with 9 bases of the junction left unmatched. The CDR3 loop reads CASSRGTGSDMNTEAFF. The CDR3 coding sequence is TGTGCCAGCAGCCGGGGGACAGGGTCCGACATGAACACTGAAGCTTTCTTT.

The chain joins TRBV25-1 to TRBJ1-2; 7 bases map to TRBD1. Germline CDR1 is MGHDK and CDR2 is SYGVNS. This CDR3 is 15 amino acids long. J gave up 5 bases and V 3 bases, and 9 bases lay outside the gene matches. The CDR3 nucleotides are TGTGCCAGCAGTGACCTCCGGGAGGGGGCTTATGGCTACACCTTC. Amino acid sequence: CASSDLREGAYGYTF.

The J gene is TRBJ1-5, the V gene TRBV28; D gene uncertain. Germline V gene sequence: CDR1 MDHEN, CDR2 SYDVKM. Trimming removed 3 bases at V and 1 base at J, with 4 bases between. This CDR3 region has 13 residues. The chain's CDR3 is CASSFGSNQPQHF. As DNA, the CDR3 is TGTGCCAGCAGTTTCGGGAGCAATCAGCCCCAGCATTTT.

This sequence joins TRBV4-3 and TRBJ2-3; 7 nucleotides match TRBD2. CDR3 length equals 13 residues. Germline lookup yields CDR1 LGHNA and CDR2 YSLEER. Trimming took 6 bases from V and 5 from J; bases not matched to a gene: 5. The CDR3 here is CASRLAAGDTQYF. In nucleotides, the CDR3 is TGCGCCAGCAGGCTAGCGGCGGGAGATACGCAGTATTTT.

The rearrangement links TRBV6-5 to TRBJ1-1, with D possibly TRBD1 on 6 matching bases. The CDR3 extends over 15 amino acids. With 2 bases removed from V and 4 bases from J, the gap between germline ends came to 14 bases. Germline V lookup: CDR1 MNHEY, CDR2 SVGAGI. CDR3 DNA sequence: TGTGCCAGCAGTTACAGCTCACAGGGCGCCACTGAAGCTTTCTTT. Its protein is CASSYSSQGATEAFF.

The gene calls are TRBV11-2 and TRBJ1-6; weak D call: TRBD1 (6 bases). The length of the CDR3 is 15 residues. V shed 2 bases and J shed 4 bases, with 9 bases lying between them. The germline CDR1 and CDR2 sequences are SGHAT and FQNNGV. CDR3 coding DNA: TGTGCCAGCAGCTTACTGGACAGTTATAATTCACCCCTCCACTTT. Amino acid sequence: CASSLLDSYNSPLHF.

This clone was detected a few times. The genes are TRBV3-1 (or the pseudogene TRBV3-2) and TRBJ2-5, with D maybe TRBD1 (6 bases). This CDR3 has 15 residues. Between the trimmed V and J ends, which lost 4 bases and 5 bases, there was a span of 17 bases. CDR1 LGHDT and CDR2 YNNKEL come from the germline V gene (reference sequence). CDR3 sequence reads: CASSRRTLQGETQYF. The CDR3 bases are TGTGCCAGCAGCCGCAGGACACTTCAGGGGGAGACCCAGTACTTC.

J is TRBJ2-3 and V is TRBV30; a weak D match, TRBD2 (5 bases). Trimming took off 1 base at V and 4 bases at J, with 18 bases between the two ends. The V gene's germline CDR1 is GTSNPN and CDR2 SVGIG (reference sequence). This CDR3 spans 16 amino acids. CDR3 DNA: TGTGCCTGGAGTGGATCTTGGTGGGAGCGGTCAGATACGCAGTATTTT. Amino acids: CAWSGSWWERSDTQYF. The entire variable domain, with the rest obtained from reference TRBV30 and TRBJ2-3, is as follows: SQTIHQWPATLVQPVGSPLSLECTVEGTSNPNLYWYRQAAGRGLQLLFYSVGIGQISSEVPQNLSASRPQDRQFILSSKKLLLSDSGFYLCAWSGSWWERSDTQYFGPGTRLTVL.

The rearrangement uses TRBV2 and TRBJ2-5; 9 nucleotides match TRBD2. CDR1 and CDR2 from the germline V gene are SNHLY and FYNNEI. The CDR3 runs 13 residues. V gave up 6 bases and J gave up 6 bases; unmatched junction bases: 5. The CDR3 loop reads CASSLTSGQTQYF. For the CDR3, the DNA is TGTGCCAGCAGCTTGACTAGCGGACAGACCCAGTACTTC.

This clone was counted only a few times. The V and J genes are TRBV4-1 and TRBJ1-2, with D unclear. The germline gives CDR1 MGHRA, CDR2 YSYEKL. Trimming cost V 0 bases and J 4 bases, with 21 bases left between them. This CDR3 spans 18 amino acids. CDR3 residues: CASSQDLQARQLAYGYTF. As DNA, the CDR3 is TGCGCCAGCAGCCAAGATCTGCAGGCTCGGCAACTCGCCTATGGCTACACCTTC.

This chain uses TRBV6-5 with TRBJ2-7; perhaps TRBD2 as D (5 bases). The CDR3 loop spans 14 amino acids. Germline V lookup: CDR1 MNHEY, CDR2 SVGAGI. The V and J ends lost 3 bases and 2 bases respectively, with 11 bases between them. In DNA, the CDR3 is TGTGCCAGCAGTTATAACGGGGAAACCTACGAGCAGTACTTC. It encodes CASSYNGETYEQYF.

The chain carries TRBV10-3 and TRBJ1-2; 8 bases line up with TRBD1. There are 16 residues in the CDR3. Per germline, CDR1 ENHRY and CDR2 SYGVKD. Trimming at V came to 4 bases and at J to 3 bases, leaving 10 bases not matched to a gene. The CDR3 loop is CAISAPTGVGDYGYTF. As DNA, the CDR3 is TGTGCCATCAGTGCACCGACAGGGGTGGGGGACTATGGCTACACCTTC.

The chain carries TRBV5-1 and TRBJ2-1, with D hard to call. With 3 bases removed from V and 0 bases from J, the gap between germline ends came to 10 bases. Germline CDR1 is SGHRS and CDR2 is YFSETQ. The CDR3 is made up of 15 amino acids. Here the CDR3 reads CASSYSLSSYNEQFF. DNA of the CDR3: TGCGCCAGCAGCTACTCACTAAGCTCCTACAATGAGCAGTTCTTC. Full variable domain (rest looked up from reference TRBV5-1 and TRBJ2-1): KAGVTQTPRYLIKTRGQQVTLSCSPISGHRSVSWYQQTPGQGLQFLFEYFSETQRNKGNFPGRFSGRQFSNSRSEMNVSTLELGDSALYLCASSYSLSSYNEQFFGPGTRLTVL.

The chain has TRBV19 and TRBJ1-1; 8 bases map to TRBD1. This CDR3 contains 16 residues. V lost 10 bases, J lost 1 base, and 14 bases stayed unmatched. Germline V gives CDR1 LNHDA, CDR2 SQIVND (reference sequence). DNA for the CDR3: TGTGCCACCGCGACCTTCGGACAGGGAGAGAACACTGAAGCTTTCTTT. It translates to CATATFGQGENTEAFF.

The V and J genes are TRBV7-2 and TRBJ1-1, with 10 bases that match TRBD1. V trimming: 3 bases; J trimming: 8 bases; junction bases outside the gene matches: 15. Germline assignment: CDR1 SGHTA and CDR2 FQGNSA. The CDR3 has 17 residues. The CDR3: CASSFDGTGAAGLEAFF. The DNA of the CDR3 is TGTGCCAGCAGCTTTGACGGGACAGGGGCCGCAGGCTTAGAAGCTTTCTTT.

V and J are TRBV11-2 and TRBJ1-3; 7 nucleotides line up with TRBD1. The V gene end was trimmed by 5 bases and the J gene end by 5 bases; junction bases not matched to a gene: 6. The CDR3 covers 14 residues. CDR1 is SGHAT and CDR2 is FQNNGV in the germline V gene. The CDR3 DNA sequence: TGTGCCAGCAGCCCACCGGGACAGAGAAACACCATATATTTT. It translates to CASSPPGQRNTIYF.

J is TRBJ1-4 and V is TRBV7-2; 7 bases agree with TRBD1. CDR1 SGHTA and CDR2 FQGNSA come from the germline V gene. V was pared by 4 bases and J by 8 bases, with 7 bases of the junction left unmatched. The CDR3 sequence is 14 residues long. The CDR3 nucleotides are TGTGCCAGCAGCTCCAGCAGGGGGGCCGAAAAACTGTTTTTT. It codes for CASSSSRGAEKLFF.

This clone was seen a handful of times. This chain uses TRBV6-5 with TRBJ2-7; maybe TRBD2 (5 bases). Germline CDR1 reads MNHEY; CDR2 reads SVGAGI. Trimming pared 11 bases from V and 5 bases from J, leaving 10 bases between. This CDR3 has 10 residues. This CDR3 reads CAAGRHEQYF. The CDR3 DNA reads TGTGCCGCGGGCAGACACGAGCAGTACTTC.